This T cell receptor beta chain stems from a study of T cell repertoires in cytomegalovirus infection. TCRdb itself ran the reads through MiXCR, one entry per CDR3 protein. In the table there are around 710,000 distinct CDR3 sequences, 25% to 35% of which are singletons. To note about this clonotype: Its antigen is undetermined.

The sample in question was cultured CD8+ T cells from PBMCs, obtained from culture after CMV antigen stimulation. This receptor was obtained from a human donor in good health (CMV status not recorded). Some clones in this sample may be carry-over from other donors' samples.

The DNA for the CDR3 is TGCAGTGCTAGAGATGGGGGGGGCGCTTACTATGGCTACACCTTC. Protein product: CSARDGGGAYYGYTF. The rearrangement links TRBV20-1 to TRBJ1-2, with D tentatively TRBD1 (6 bases). This CDR3 comprises 15 residues. V gave up 0 bases and J gave up 3 bases, with 14 bases separating them. The germline V gene has CDR1 DFQATT and CDR2 SNEGSKA (reference sequence).